This is a list of T cell receptor beta chains from one sample in a study of tumor T cells in aggressive B-cell lymphoma. Only in-frame clones appear in the TCRdb table, and some are missing; sequencing was by immunoSEQ multiplex PCR. Among about 1,300 clones listed, around 92% were seen once. The sample taken for sequencing was tumor tissue. The receptors come from an adult with diffuse large B cell lymphoma. The CDR3 runs from the conserved cysteine through the conserved F or W. Each record gives: D gene, J gene, V gene, clone size, CDR3 protein, CDR3 DNA. D genes are given only for firm matches. Not every row has a clone size; where given, it reads once, few, many or a size class.

D: TRBD1; J: TRBJ1-1; V: TRBV7-2; size: NA; CDR3: CASRQQGARVDTEAFF; DNA: TGTGCCAGCAGACAACAGGGGGCGCGGGTGGACACTGAAGCTTTCTTT
D: TRBD2; J: TRBJ2-1; V: TRBV30; size: once; CDR3: CACWGLAGGGVYNEQFF; DNA: TGTGCCTGCTGGGGACTAGCGGGAGGGGGGGTCTACAATGAGCAGTTCTTC
D: TRBD2; J: TRBJ2-2; V: TRBV25-1; size: NA; CDR3: CASSLGTSGIWGELFF; DNA: TGTGCCAGCAGTCTCGGGACTAGCGGGATCTGGGGGGAGCTGTTTTTT
D: TRBD2; J: TRBJ2-7; V: TRBV18; size: once; CDR3: CASSPPGLADTYEQYF; DNA: TGTGCCAGCTCACCACCGGGACTAGCGGATACCTACGAGCAGTACTTC
D: TRBD1; J: TRBJ1-1; V: TRBV10-3; size: NA; CDR3: CAIRDPPGGEAFF; DNA: TGTGCCATCAGGGACCCCCCAGGGGGGGAAGCTTTCTTT
D: TRBD2; J: TRBJ2-7; V: TRBV5-6; size: NA; CDR3: CASSSGTSGRALYEQYF; DNA: TGTGCCAGCAGTTCCGGGACTAGCGGGAGGGCCTTGTACGAGCAGTACTTC
D: TRBD2; J: TRBJ2-4; V: TRBV5-4; size: NA; CDR3: CASSLARLAPKNIQYF; DNA: TGTGCCAGCAGCTTGGCCCGACTAGCACCTAAAAACATTCAGTACTTC
D: TRBD2; J: TRBJ2-4; V: TRBV7-9; size: NA; CDR3: CASSLAGRADIQYF; DNA: TGTGCCAGCAGCTTAGCCGGGAGGGCCGACATTCAGTACTTC
D: TRBD1; J: TRBJ2-5; V: TRBV5-5; size: NA; CDR3: CASSWGTGDQETQYF; DNA: TGTGCCAGCAGCTGGGGGACAGGTGACCAAGAGACCCAGTACTTC
D: NA; J: TRBJ2-1; V: TRBV29-1; size: NA; CDR3: CSVEDRGSGGHEQFF; DNA: TGCAGCGTTGAAGATCGGGGTAGCGGTGGACATGAGCAGTTCTTC
D: TRBD2; J: TRBJ2-3; V: TRBV11-2; size: NA; CDR3: CASSLVGGPSSTDTQYF; DNA: TGTGCCAGCAGCTTAGTGGGAGGGCCCTCGAGCACAGATACGCAGTATTTT
D: TRBD2; J: TRBJ2-3; V: TRBV7-9; size: NA; CDR3: CASSAPSGRTDTQYF; DNA: TGTGCCAGCAGCGCGCCTAGCGGGAGGACAGATACGCAGTATTTT
D: NA; J: TRBJ1-3; V: TRBV28; size: NA; CDR3: CASLTRGSGNTIYF; DNA: TGTGCCAGTCTGACCAGGGGATCCGGAAACACCATATATTTT
D: NA; J: TRBJ2-5; V: TRBV29-1; size: NA; CDR3: CSVLLQGLETQYF; DNA: TGCAGCGTTCTCCTGCAGGGGCTGGAGACCCAGTACTTC
D: NA; J: TRBJ2-3; V: TRBV7-2; size: NA; CDR3: CASSLDREDTQYF; DNA: TGTGCCAGCAGCTTAGACAGAGAAGATACGCAGTATTTT
D: TRBD1; J: TRBJ2-2; V: TRBV7-3; size: NA; CDR3: CASSPGQGYTGELFF; DNA: TGTGCCAGCAGCCCTGGACAGGGGTACACCGGGGAGCTGTTTTTT
D: NA; J: TRBJ2-1; V: TRBV6-5; size: NA; CDR3: CASGFLGGRDGNEQFF; DNA: TGTGCCAGCGGTTTTTTGGGGGGAAGAGACGGCAATGAGCAGTTCTTC
D: NA; J: TRBJ1-1; V: TRBV7-2; size: once; CDR3: CASSLRQGRNTEAFF; DNA: TGTGCCAGCAGCTTAAGGCAGGGTAGGAACACTGAAGCTTTCTTT
D: NA; J: TRBJ2-2; V: TRBV5-1; size: NA; CDR3: CASSWEGANTGELFF; DNA: TGCGCCAGCAGCTGGGAGGGGGCGAACACCGGGGAGCTGTTTTTT
D: NA; J: TRBJ2-3; V: TRBV30; size: NA; CDR3: CAASPRVENTDTQYF; DNA: TGTGCCGCCTCCCCGCGGGTGGAGAACACAGATACGCAGTATTTT
D: TRBD2; J: TRBJ2-1; V: TRBV7-6; size: NA; CDR3: CASSPGWGAGDRNEQFF; DNA: TGTGCCAGCAGCCCGGGGTGGGGAGCGGGAGATAGGAATGAGCAGTTCTTC
D: NA; J: TRBJ1-4; V: TRBV15; size: once; CDR3: CATSRDLAGAAEKLFF; DNA: TGTGCCACCAGCAGAGATTTAGCAGGGGCGGCTGAAAAACTGTTTTTT
D: TRBD2; J: TRBJ2-3; V: TRBV30; size: NA; CDR3: CAWNLAGPQYF; DNA: TGTGCCTGGAATCTAGCGGGGCCGCAGTATTTT
D: NA; J: TRBJ1-1; V: TRBV28; size: NA; CDR3: CASSSGWGEAFF; DNA: TGTGCCAGCAGTTCGGGGTGGGGTGAAGCTTTCTTT
D: NA; J: TRBJ2-2; V: TRBV7-2; size: NA; CDR3: CASSLVGGGELFF; DNA: TGTGCCAGCAGCTTAGTGGGGGGCGGGGAGCTGTTTTTT
D: TRBD1; J: TRBJ1-1; V: TRBV6-5; size: NA; CDR3: CATRQGMNTEAFF; DNA: TGTGCCACCCGACAGGGCATGAACACTGAAGCTTTCTTT
D: NA; J: TRBJ1-5; V: TRBV7-9; size: NA; CDR3: CASSLGADNQPQHF; DNA: TGTGCCAGCAGCTTAGGGGCAGACAATCAGCCCCAGCATTTT
D: TRBD1; J: TRBJ1-2; V: TRBV6-5; size: NA; CDR3: CASSRGQGYGYTF; DNA: TGTGCCAGCAGCCGCGGACAGGGCTATGGCTACACCTTC
D: NA; J: TRBJ1-1; V: TRBV4-1; size: once; CDR3: CASSRGWAANTEAFF; DNA: TGCGCCAGCAGCCGAGGGTGGGCGGCGAACACTGAAGCTTTCTTT
D: TRBD1; J: TRBJ2-1; V: TRBV18; size: NA; CDR3: CASSPTMGQAAHEQFF; DNA: TGTGCCAGCTCACCAACTATGGGACAGGCGGCGCATGAGCAGTTCTTC
D: TRBD2; J: TRBJ2-1; V: TRBV9; size: NA; CDR3: CASSGSSGRASLQFF; DNA: TGTGCCAGCAGCGGTTCTAGCGGGAGGGCCTCTTTACAGTTCTTC
D: NA; J: TRBJ1-2; V: TRBV1; size: NA; CDR3: CTRRRTGSLNYGYTF; DNA: TGCACCAGGAGACGAACAGGCTCGCTCAACTATGGCTACACCTTC
D: TRBD2; J: TRBJ2-2; V: TRBV4-1; size: NA; CDR3: CASSQDPGLAGGELFF; DNA: TGCGCCAGCAGCCAAGATCCCGGACTAGCGGGGGGGGAGCTGTTTTTT